Presented here are 7 T cell receptor beta chains from one specimen sequenced in a study of shared clonotypes between healthy human individuals. The table came from immunoSEQ multiplex PCR; TCRdb's copy has only in-frame clones and leaves some out. The top ten clones hold more than 0.5% of a sample with about 1.1 million clones, about four fifths of them seen once. The sample consisted of memory CD4+ T cells from PBMCs. Described subset: CD45RA-negative fraction. These receptors all come from a man between 18 and 35 years old in good health. Some clones in this sample may be carry-over from other donors' samples.

The chain has TRBV9 and TRBJ1-2; D is unresolved. The CDR3 length is 16 residues. V was cut by 0 bases and J by 5 bases, with 17 bases left in between. Germline CDR1 SGDLS, CDR2 YYNGEE. CDR3 in amino acids: CASSVAVVGYTYGYTF. For the CDR3, the DNA is TGTGCCAGCAGCGTAGCCGTTGTTGGTTACACTTATGGCTACACCTTC.

This sequence joins TRBV21-1 and TRBJ2-1; the table's D call of TRBD1 was not tested on the DNA. TRBV21-1 is designated a pseudogene. This CDR3 has 16 residues. The CDR3 reads CASSKRGSSGYNEQFF. The CDR3 nucleotides read TGTGCCAGCAGCAAGAGGGGGTCTAGTGGGTACAATGAGCAGTTCTTC.

The J gene is TRBJ2-1, the V gene TRBV11-2; TRBD2 matches at 9 bases. CDR1 is SGHAT, CDR2 FQNNGV, per germline. The CDR3 consists of 14 residues. Losses at the gene ends were 3 bases for V and 8 bases for J; bases not matched to a gene: 5. The CDR3 nucleotides read TGTGCCAGCAGCTTGCCTGGCGGGAGGGATGAGCAGTTCTTC. Protein: CASSLPGGRDEQFF.

J is TRBJ2-7 and V is TRBV7-2; TRBD1 aligns across 9 bases. The CDR3 spans 15 residues. The V and J ends lost 6 bases and 2 bases, in that order; junction bases with no gene match: 8. Germline loops: CDR1 SGHTA, CDR2 FQGNSA. In nucleotides, the CDR3 is TGTGCCAGCAGTCAAGGACAGGGGTTCACCTACGAGCAGTACTTC. This translates into CASSQGQGFTYEQYF.

The chain combines TRBV11-2 with TRBJ2-3; D gene ambiguous. Germline V lookup: CDR1 SGHAT, CDR2 FQNNGV. The CDR3 runs to 14 residues. Trimming stripped 4 bases from V and 0 bases from J, with 8 bases between. The CDR3 region has the DNA TGTGCCAGCAGCTCAACACTTAGCACAGATACGCAGTATTTT. This sequence encodes CASSSTLSTDTQYF.

The rearrangement joins TRBV5-1 to TRBJ2-5; 9 bases are a match to TRBD2. The germline gives CDR1 SGHRS, CDR2 YFSETQ. V trimming: 5 bases; J trimming: 5 bases; junction bases outside the gene matches: 13. The CDR3 length is 16 residues. The CDR3 loop reads CASRSAGGSLVETQYF. In DNA form, the CDR3 reads TGCGCCAGCAGATCAGCGGGAGGAAGCCTTGTCGAGACCCAGTACTTC.

In its sample, this clone was seen once. The gene calls are TRBV7-9 and TRBJ1-4, with TRBD1 matching over 10 bases. The CDR3 has 16 residues. Per germline, CDR1 SEHNR and CDR2 FQNEAQ (reference sequence). V shed 7 bases and J 7 bases; nucleotides not matched to a gene: 12. The CDR3 here is CASTTMPDRGSEKLFF. The CDR3 region has the DNA TGTGCCAGCACCACGATGCCGGACAGGGGGAGTGAAAAACTGTTTTTT.